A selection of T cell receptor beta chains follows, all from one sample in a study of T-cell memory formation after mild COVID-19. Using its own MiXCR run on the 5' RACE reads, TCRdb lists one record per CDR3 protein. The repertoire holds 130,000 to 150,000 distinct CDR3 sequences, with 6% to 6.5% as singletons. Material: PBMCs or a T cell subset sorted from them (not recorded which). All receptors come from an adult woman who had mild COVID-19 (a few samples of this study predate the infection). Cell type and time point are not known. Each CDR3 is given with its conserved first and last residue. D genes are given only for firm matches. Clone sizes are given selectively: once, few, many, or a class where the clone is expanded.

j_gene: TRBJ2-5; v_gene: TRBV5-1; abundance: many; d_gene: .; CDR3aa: CASSRDVQETQYF; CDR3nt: TGCGCCAGCAGCCGGGACGTGCAAGAGACCCAGTACTTC
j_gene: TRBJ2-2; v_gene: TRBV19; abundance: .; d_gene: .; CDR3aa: CASSIPGNTGELFF; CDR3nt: TGTGCCAGTAGTATTCCCGGGAACACCGGGGAGCTGTTTTTT
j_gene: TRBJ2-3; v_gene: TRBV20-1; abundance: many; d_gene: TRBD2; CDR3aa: CSAGGSGTDTQYF; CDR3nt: TGCAGTGCTGGCGGGAGTGGCACAGATACGCAGTATTTT
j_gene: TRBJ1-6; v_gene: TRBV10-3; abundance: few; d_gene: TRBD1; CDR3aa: CASGTGVNSPLHF; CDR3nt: TGTGCCAGCGGGACAGGGGTAAATTCACCCCTCCACTTT
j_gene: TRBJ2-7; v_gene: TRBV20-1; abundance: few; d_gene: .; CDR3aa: CSASRPAYEQYF; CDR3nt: TGCAGTGCTAGTCGGCCAGCCTACGAGCAGTACTTC
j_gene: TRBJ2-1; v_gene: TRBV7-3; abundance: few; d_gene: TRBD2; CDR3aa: CASSENMGLAVRSEQFF; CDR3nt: TGTGCCAGCAGCGAAAACATGGGACTAGCGGTTAGAAGTGAGCAGTTCTTC
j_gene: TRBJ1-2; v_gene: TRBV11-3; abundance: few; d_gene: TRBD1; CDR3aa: CASSLVGGVGTGYGYTF; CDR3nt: TGTGCCAGCAGCTTAGTTGGTGGTGTCGGGACAGGTTATGGCTACACCTTC
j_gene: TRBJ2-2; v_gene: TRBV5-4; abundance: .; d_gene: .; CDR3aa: CASSLRRTDRAGELFF; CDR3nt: TGTGCCAGCAGCCTGCGCCGCACCGACAGAGCCGGGGAGCTGTTTTTT
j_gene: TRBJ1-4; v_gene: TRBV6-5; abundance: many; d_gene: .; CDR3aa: CASSTGFGEKLFF; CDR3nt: TGTGCCAGCAGCACAGGTTTCGGGGAAAAACTGTTTTTT
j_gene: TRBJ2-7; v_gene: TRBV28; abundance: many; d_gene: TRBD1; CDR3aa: CASSFTNLGQPYEQYF; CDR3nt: TGTGCCAGCAGTTTTACAAACCTGGGACAGCCCTACGAGCAGTACTTC